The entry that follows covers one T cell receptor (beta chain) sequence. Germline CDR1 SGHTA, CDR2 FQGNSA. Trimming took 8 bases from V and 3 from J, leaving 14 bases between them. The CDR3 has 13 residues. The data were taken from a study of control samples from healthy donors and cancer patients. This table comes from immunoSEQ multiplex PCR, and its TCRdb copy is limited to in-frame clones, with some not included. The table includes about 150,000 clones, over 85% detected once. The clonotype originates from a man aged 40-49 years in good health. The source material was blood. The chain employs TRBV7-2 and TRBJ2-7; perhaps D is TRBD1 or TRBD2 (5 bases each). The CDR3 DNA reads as TGTGCCAGCGGGAGACAGAGCAACTACGAGCAGTACTTC. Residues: CASGRQSNYEQYF.